Sequencing of this TCR beta chain was carried out in a study of identifying expanded T cells in peripheral blood. Study observations and caveats: Approximately 1.1 clones differed between technical replicates, versus about 15 and 19 over time. Across healthy donors, higher total template counts meant significantly greater roughly 2-week count variance.

No infections or other immune events were documented during collection. A word on this clone: The antigen is undetermined.

Profiled with immunoSEQ multiplex PCR; TCRdb holds only in-frame clones, not every one. The table records roughly 78,000 clones, 90% of them present only once. The sequence was obtained from a person aged 18 to 75 in good health. Input material: blood.

CDR3 coding DNA: TGTGCCATCCCGGCGGACAGGGGATCGGGTGGCTACACCTTC. It yields the protein CAIPADRGSGGYTF. V gene TRBV10-3 combines with J gene TRBJ1-2; 9 positions match TRBD1. J lost 7 bases, V lost 8 bases, and 11 bases had no gene match. Looked up from germline, CDR1 is ENHRY and CDR2 is SYGVKD. CDR3 length equals 14 residues.